This TCR beta chain came from a study of cytomegalovirus exposure and HLA in healthy donors. In the case of this clone: Its antigen is not known.

This CDR3 is 13 amino acids long. Deletions cut 3 bases from V and 5 bases from J, with 10 bases between. From germline, CDR1 is MNHEY and CDR2 SMNVEV (reference sequence). 60 Vbeta and 13 Jbeta primers were used in PCR. TCRdb keeps only in-frame clones here, not all; method: immunoSEQ multiplex PCR. The table has 120,000 to 150,000 clones, 70% to 80% seen once. Overall study results and limits: There were about 160 TCR beta chains listed as cytomegalovirus-associated. An assumption of roughly uniform sequencing depth across donors underlay the presence/absence analyses. Accurate predictions that matched the HLA-A and HLA-B alleles of most subjects were reportedly made from TCR beta sequences. Immune exposure data for these donors was limited to CMV serostatus.

Sequencing was carried out using PBMCs. The genes are TRBV27 and TRBJ1-1; a weak D match, TRBD1 (5 bases). This receptor was taken from a man aged 35-49 years in good health and CMV-seropositive. The CDR3 bases are TGTGCCAGCAGTTTCGGGGGAGGGACTGAAGCTTTCTTT. It specifies CASSFGGGTEAFF.